The entry below describes one TCR beta chain. The V gene end was trimmed by 3 bases and the J gene end by 6 bases; junction bases not matched to a gene: 14. CDR3 size: 15 residues. Germline CDR1 reads SQVTM; CDR2 reads ANQGSEA. The sample comes from a study of blood T cell repertoires in COVID-19. Sequencing was performed with immunoSEQ multiplex PCR; in TCRdb, only in-frame clones are kept and a portion is missing. In the table there are approximately 120,000 clones, approximately 81% of which are singletons. This clonotype was sampled from a man at least 80 years old with COVID-19, enrolled during active disease. The sequenced sample was peripheral blood. The chain couples TRBV29-1 to TRBJ2-7, with 7 bases matching TRBD1. The CDR3, as DNA: TGCAGCGTTGAGAGAGGTGGACGGACAGGTGCCGAGCAGTACTTC. This translates into CSVERGGRTGAEQYF.